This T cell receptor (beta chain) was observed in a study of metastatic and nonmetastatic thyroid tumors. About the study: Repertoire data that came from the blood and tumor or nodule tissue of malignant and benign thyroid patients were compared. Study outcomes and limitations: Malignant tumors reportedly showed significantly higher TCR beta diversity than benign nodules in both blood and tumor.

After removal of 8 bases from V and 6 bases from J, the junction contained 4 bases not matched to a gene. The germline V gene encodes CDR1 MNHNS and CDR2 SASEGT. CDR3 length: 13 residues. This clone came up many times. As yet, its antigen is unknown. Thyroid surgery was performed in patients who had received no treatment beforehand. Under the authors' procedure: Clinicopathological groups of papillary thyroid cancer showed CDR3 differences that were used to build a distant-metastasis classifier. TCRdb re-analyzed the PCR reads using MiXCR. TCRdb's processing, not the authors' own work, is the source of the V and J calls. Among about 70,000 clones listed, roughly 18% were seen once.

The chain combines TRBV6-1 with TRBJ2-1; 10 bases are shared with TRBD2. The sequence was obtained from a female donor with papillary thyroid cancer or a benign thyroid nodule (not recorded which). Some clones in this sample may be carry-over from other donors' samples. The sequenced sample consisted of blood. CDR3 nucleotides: TGTGCCAGCCGGGGGACTAGCGTCAATGAGCAGTTCTTC. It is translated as CASRGTSVNEQFF.